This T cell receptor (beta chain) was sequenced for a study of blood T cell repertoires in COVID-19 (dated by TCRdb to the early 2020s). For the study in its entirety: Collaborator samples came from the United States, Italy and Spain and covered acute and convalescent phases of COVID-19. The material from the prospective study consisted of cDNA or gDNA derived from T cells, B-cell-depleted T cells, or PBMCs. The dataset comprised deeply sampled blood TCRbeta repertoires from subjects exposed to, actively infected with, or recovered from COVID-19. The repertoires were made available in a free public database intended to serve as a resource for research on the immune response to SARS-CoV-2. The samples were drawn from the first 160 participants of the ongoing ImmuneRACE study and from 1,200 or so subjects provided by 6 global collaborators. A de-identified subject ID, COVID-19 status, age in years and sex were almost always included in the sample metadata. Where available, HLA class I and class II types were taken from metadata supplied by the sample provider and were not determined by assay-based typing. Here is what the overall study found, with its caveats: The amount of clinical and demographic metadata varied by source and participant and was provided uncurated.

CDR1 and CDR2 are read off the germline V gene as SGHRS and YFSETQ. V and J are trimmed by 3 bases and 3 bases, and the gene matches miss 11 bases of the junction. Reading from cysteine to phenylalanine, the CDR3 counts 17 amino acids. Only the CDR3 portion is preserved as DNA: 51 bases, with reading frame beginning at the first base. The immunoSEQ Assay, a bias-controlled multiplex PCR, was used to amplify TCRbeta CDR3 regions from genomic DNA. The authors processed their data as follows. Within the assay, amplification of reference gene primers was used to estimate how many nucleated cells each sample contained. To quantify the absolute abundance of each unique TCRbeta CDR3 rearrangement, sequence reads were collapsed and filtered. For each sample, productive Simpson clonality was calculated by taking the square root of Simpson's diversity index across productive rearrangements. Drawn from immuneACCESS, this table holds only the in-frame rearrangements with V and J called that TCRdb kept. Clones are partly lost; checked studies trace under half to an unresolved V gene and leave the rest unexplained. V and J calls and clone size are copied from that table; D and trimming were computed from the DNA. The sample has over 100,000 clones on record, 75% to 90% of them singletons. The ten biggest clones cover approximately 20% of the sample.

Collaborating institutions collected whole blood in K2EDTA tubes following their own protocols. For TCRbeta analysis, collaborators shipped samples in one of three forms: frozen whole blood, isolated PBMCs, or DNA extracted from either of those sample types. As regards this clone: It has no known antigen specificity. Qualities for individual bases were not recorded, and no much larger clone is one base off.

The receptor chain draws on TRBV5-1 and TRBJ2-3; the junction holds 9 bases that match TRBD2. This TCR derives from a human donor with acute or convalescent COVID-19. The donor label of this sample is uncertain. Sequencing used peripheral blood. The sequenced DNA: TGCGCCAGCAGCTCGGTAGTGGCGGGAGGGAGGACAGATACGCAGTATTTT. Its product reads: CASSSVVAGGRTDTQYF.